Detailed here is one T cell receptor beta chain. Primers included in the PCR were 60 Vbeta and 13 Jbeta primers. Generated by immunoSEQ multiplex PCR, the TCRdb table keeps only in-frame clones and is missing some. Here the sample spans 140,000 to 150,000 clones, 65% to 80% being singletons. This entry is derived from a study of cytomegalovirus exposure and HLA in healthy donors. The CDR3 length is 13 residues. V lost 3 bases and J 2 bases, leaving 8 bases between the germline ends. Per germline, CDR1 SGDLS and CDR2 YYNGEE. V usage is TRBV9 and J usage is TRBJ1-1; D is uncertain. This clonotype was obtained from a man aged 30 to 45 in good health and CMV-seronegative. The sequenced material came from PBMCs. For the CDR3, the DNA is TGTGCCAGCAGCGCGACACTTAACACTGAAGCTTTCTTT. This sequence encodes CASSATLNTEAFF.